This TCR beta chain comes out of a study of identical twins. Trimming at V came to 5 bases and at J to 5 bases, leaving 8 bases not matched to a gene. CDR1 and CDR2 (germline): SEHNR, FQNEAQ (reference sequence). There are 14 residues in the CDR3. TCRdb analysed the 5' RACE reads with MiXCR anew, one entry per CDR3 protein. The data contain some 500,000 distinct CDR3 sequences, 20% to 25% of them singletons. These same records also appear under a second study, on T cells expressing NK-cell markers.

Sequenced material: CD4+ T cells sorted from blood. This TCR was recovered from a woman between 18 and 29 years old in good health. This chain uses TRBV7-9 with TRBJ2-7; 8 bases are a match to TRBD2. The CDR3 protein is CASSRSGTSDEQYF. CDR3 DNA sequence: TGTGCCAGCAGCCGTAGCGGGACCTCTGACGAGCAGTACTTC.